The 23 T cell receptor beta chains in this list originate from one sample, sequenced in a study of blood T cell repertoires in COVID-19 (TCRdb year 2020). The library was prepared using the immunoSEQ multiplex PCR assay. TCRdb took over this immuneACCESS table, retaining in-frame rearrangements with V and J assigned. Such tables are incomplete; in checked studies, under half of the missing clones stem from an unresolved V gene, and the remainder is unexplained. For this sample the table gives a few hundred thousand clones, of which approximately 83% were detected only once. The ten largest clones capture around 2.1% of the sample. Sample: PBMCs or T cells enriched from blood (not recorded which). These receptors were collected from a man in his thirties or forties who had recovered from COVID-19.

This clone has ten or more counts. V usage is TRBV5-1 and J usage is TRBJ1-2; 11 nucleotides align to TRBD1. Germline CDR1 SGHRS, CDR2 YFSETQ. This CDR3 contains 14 residues. V was pared by 3 bases and J by 6 bases, with 4 bases of the junction left unmatched. CDR3 protein: CASSWTGGVDGYTF. CDR3 DNA: TGCGCCAGCAGCTGGACAGGGGGCGTGGATGGCTACACCTTC. Complete variable domain (other parts from reference TRBV5-1 and TRBJ1-2): KAGVTQTPRYLIKTRGQQVTLSCSPISGHRSVSWYQQTPGQGLQFLFEYFSETQRNKGNFPGRFSGRQFSNSRSEMNVSTLELGDSALYLCASSWTGGVDGYTFGSGTRLTVV.

This clone was recorded once. The chain links TRBV11-2 to TRBJ2-7; possible D gene TRBD1, 6 bases. Trimming stripped 2 bases from V and 5 bases from J, with 19 bases between. This CDR3 has 16 residues. Per the germline V gene, CDR1 is SGHAT and CDR2 is FQNNGV. The CDR3 nucleotides read TGTGCCAGCAGCTTAAACCCGACAGGTTCCTTCCACGAGCAGTACTTC. Protein product: CASSLNPTGSFHEQYF.

The V call is TRBV9, the J call TRBJ2-1, with 9 bases lining up with TRBD2. Losses at the gene ends were 3 bases for V and 8 bases for J; bases not matched to a gene: 9. Per the germline V gene, CDR1 is SGDLS and CDR2 is YYNGEE. This CDR3 is 15 amino acids long. This chain's CDR3 is CASSEWASGDDEQFF. As DNA, the CDR3 is TGTGCCAGCAGCGAGTGGGCTAGCGGGGATGATGAGCAGTTCTTC.

Written as DNA, the CDR3 is TGTGCCATACCTGGGGGGGAGGTGGATCCGGACACTGAAGCTTTCTTT. Translated: CAIPGGEVDPDTEAFF. This sequence joins TRBV2 and TRBJ1-1; perhaps TRBD1 as D (5 bases). The CDR3 is 16 residues long. The V end was cut by 10 bases, the J end by 3 bases, with 24 bases between. CDR1 is SNHLY and CDR2 is FYNNEI in the germline V gene.

The chain has TRBV6-2 or TRBV6-3 and TRBJ1-1, with 8 bases that match TRBD1. This CDR3 has 14 amino acids. Germline trimming cut 2 bases from V and 6 bases from J; bases unmatched to any gene: 5. Per the germline V gene, CDR1 is MNHEY and CDR2 is SVGEGT. The CDR3 bases are TGTGCCAGCAGTTACCGTTCAGGGGGCGCTGAAGCTTTCTTT. Protein sequence: CASSYRSGGAEAFF.

The chain carries TRBV6-1 and TRBJ2-5; 14 positions agree with TRBD2. Germline values: CDR1 MNHNS, CDR2 SASEGT. Unmatched junction bases numbered 8, after V lost 2 bases and J lost 6 bases. The CDR3 spans 17 residues. CDR3 residues: CASSEQRTSGGMKTQYF. DNA for the CDR3: TGTGCCAGCAGTGAACAAAGGACTAGCGGGGGGATGAAGACCCAGTACTTC.

The chain combines TRBV5-5 with TRBJ2-3, with D unresolved. The V end lost 0 bases, the J end lost 4 bases, and 9 bases lay between the germline ends. This CDR3 has 14 amino acids. The germline V gene encodes CDR1 SGHKS and CDR2 YYEKEE (reference sequence). CDR3 protein: CASSLDYDSDTQYF. As DNA, the CDR3 is TGTGCCAGCAGCTTGGACTACGACTCAGATACGCAGTATTTT.

J is TRBJ2-7 and V is TRBV15, with D unclear. Germline values: CDR1 LNHNV, CDR2 YYDKDF (reference sequence). The germline V and J ends were trimmed by 0 bases and 7 bases, with 10 bases remaining between them. This CDR3 has 13 amino acids. Here the CDR3 DNA reads TGTGCCACCAGCAGAGATCTTGACACAGAGCAGTACTTC. Protein sequence: CATSRDLDTEQYF. Drawing the rest from reference TRBV15 and TRBJ2-7, the complete variable domain is DAMVIQNPRYQVTQFGKPVTLSCSQTLNHNVMYWYQQKSSQAPKLLFHYYDKDFNNEADTPDNFQSRRPNTSFCFLDIRSPGLGDTAMYLCATSRDLDTEQYFGPGTRLTVT.

V and J are TRBV5-1 and TRBJ1-6; no firm D call. The CDR3 runs 13 residues. Germline V lookup: CDR1 SGHRS, CDR2 YFSETQ. Trimming left V 0 bases short and J 10 bases short, with 8 bases between. The CDR3 here is CASSLDTMSPLHF. The CDR3 DNA sequence: TGCGCCAGCAGCTTGGACACTATGTCACCCCTCCACTTT.

The chain links TRBV11-3 to TRBJ1-2; 9 bases map to TRBD1. The CDR3 sequence is 16 residues long. Per the germline V gene, CDR1 is SGHNT and CDR2 is YENEEA. V lost 0 bases, J lost 5 bases, and 7 bases stayed unmatched. The CDR3 loop is CASSLEQGAFIYGYTF. CDR3 in DNA: TGTGCCAGCAGCTTAGAACAGGGGGCTTTCATATATGGCTACACCTTC.

The gene calls are TRBV7-2 and TRBJ1-6, with 8 positions matching TRBD1. The trim removed 3 bases at V and 5 bases at J, leaving 3 bases unmatched. Germline assignment: CDR1 SGHTA and CDR2 FQGNSA. The CDR3 has 15 amino acids. Here the CDR3 reads CASSFSGGDNSPLHF. For the CDR3, the DNA is TGTGCCAGCAGCTTTTCAGGGGGCGATAATTCACCCCTCCACTTT.

The rearrangement links TRBV25-1 to TRBJ2-1; TRBD1 is a possible D gene (5 bases). The CDR3 has 13 residues. Germline CDR1 and CDR2: MGHDK and SYGVNS. Trimming shortened V by 5 bases and J by 9 bases, and 14 bases separated the two germline ends. The CDR3 DNA reads TGTGCCAGCAGTCTCTCCAGGGAAGCTGAGCAGTTCTTC. It codes for CASSLSREAEQFF.

The chain employs TRBV6-5 and TRBJ2-7; 8 bases line up with TRBD1. V shed 9 bases, J shed 5 bases, and the junction held 12 bases outside the gene matches. There are 14 residues in the CDR3. Per germline, CDR1 MNHEY and CDR2 SVGAGI. CDR3 sequence: CASLMGQVLNEQYF. For the CDR3, the DNA is TGTGCCAGTCTAATGGGACAGGTCCTCAACGAGCAGTACTTC.

The chain couples TRBV24-1 to TRBJ2-3; 9 bases agree with TRBD2. V lost 7 bases to trimming and J lost 3 bases; unmatched junction nucleotides: 13. The germline V gene has CDR1 KGHDR and CDR2 SFDVKD. This CDR3 is built from 17 residues. CDR3 in DNA: TGTGCCACCAGCCCCGCGGGCCTACTAGCGGGTACAGATACGCAGTATTTT. Translation: CATSPAGLLAGTDTQYF.

This chain joins TRBV6-5 and TRBJ1-2, with D unresolved. This CDR3 comprises 11 residues. The germline gives CDR1 MNHEY, CDR2 SVGAGI. Trimming left V 6 bases short and J 4 bases short, with 6 bases between. The CDR3 DNA sequence: TGTGCCAGCAGGTCCTTCTATGGCTACACCTTC. This gives the protein CASRSFYGYTF.

The chain employs TRBV11-2 and TRBJ1-2, with unresolved D. V gave up 0 bases and J gave up 6 bases, with 14 bases separating them. CDR3 size: 15 residues. Germline assignment: CDR1 SGHAT and CDR2 FQNNGV. The CDR3 is CASSLEGAVLNGYTF. CDR3 in DNA: TGTGCCAGCAGCTTAGAGGGTGCGGTATTAAATGGCTACACCTTC.

The chain joins TRBV10-3 to TRBJ2-3, with TRBD1 identical over 10 bases. With V trimmed by 7 bases and J by 2 bases, 6 bases remained unmatched. This CDR3 contains 15 residues. From germline, CDR1 is ENHRY and CDR2 SYGVKD. The chain's CDR3 is CAIKGTGELTDTQYF. The CDR3 coding sequence is TGTGCCATCAAAGGGACAGGGGAACTCACAGATACGCAGTATTTT.

The chain carries TRBV15 and TRBJ1-1; a possible D gene is TRBD1 (5 bases). Germline V gene data show CDR1 as LNHNV and CDR2 as YYDKDF (reference sequence). This CDR3 spans 18 amino acids. V dropped 0 bases and J dropped 0 bases, with 17 bases sitting between them. The CDR3 spells CATSRDRSGGPLNTEAFF. The CDR3 DNA sequence: TGTGCCACCAGCAGAGATAGGTCGGGGGGTCCATTGAACACTGAAGCTTTCTTT.

The gene calls are TRBV9 and TRBJ1-2, with D tentatively TRBD1 (6 bases). The CDR3 loop spans 18 amino acids. V was clipped by 3 bases and J by 2 bases, with 23 bases between them. CDR1 and CDR2 from the germline V gene are SGDLS and YYNGEE. CDR3 sequence reads: CASSASGTPDPKNYGYTF. The DNA for the CDR3 is TGTGCCAGCAGCGCCTCCGGGACACCTGACCCTAAGAACTATGGCTACACCTTC.

This clone was recorded a few times. This chain links TRBV30 with TRBJ1-4; D perhaps matches TRBD1 (6 bases). CDR1 and CDR2 from the germline V gene are GTSNPN and SVGIG (reference sequence). The CDR3 covers 13 residues. V was clipped by 7 bases and J by 8 bases, with 17 bases between them. The chain's CDR3 is CASETGRGEKLFF. Written as DNA, the CDR3 is TGTGCCTCGGAAACAGGGAGGGGCGAAAAACTGTTTTTT.

V gene TRBV30 combines with J gene TRBJ2-3; tentative D call: TRBD2 (5 bases). V shed 2 bases and J shed 2 bases, with 11 bases lying between them. Germline values: CDR1 GTSNPN, CDR2 SVGIG (reference sequence). This CDR3 is built from 14 residues. The CDR3 nucleotides read TGTGCCTGGAGTATAAGCGGCTTCACAGATACGCAGTATTTT. This codes for CAWSISGFTDTQYF.

This clone occurred once. The chain uses TRBV7-9 and TRBJ2-7; the match to TRBD1 covers 8 bases. CDR3 size: 15 residues. Germline loops: CDR1 SEHNR, CDR2 FQNEAQ (reference sequence). V trimming: 3 bases; J trimming: 7 bases; junction bases outside the gene matches: 11. This CDR3 is CASSLGVGQAKEQYF. CDR3 nucleotide sequence: TGTGCCAGCAGCTTGGGCGTGGGACAGGCGAAAGAGCAGTACTTC.

In its sample, this clone was seen once. The rearrangement uses TRBV3-1 (or the pseudogene TRBV3-2) and TRBJ2-5; tentative D call: TRBD1 (6 bases). The CDR3 is 14 residues long. Germline V gene data show CDR1 as LGHDT and CDR2 as YNNKEL (reference sequence). The V and J ends lost 3 bases and 5 bases respectively, with 13 bases between them. CDR3 sequence reads: CASSQGAARETQYF. DNA for the CDR3: TGTGCCAGCAGCCAGGGGGCCGCGCGGGAGACCCAGTACTTC.